These 20 T cell receptor beta chains came from one sample sequenced in a study of blood T cell repertoires in COVID-19. Clones were sequenced by immunoSEQ multiplex PCR, and TCRdb holds only the in-frame ones, with some missing. The sample lists roughly 200,000 clones; roughly four fifths were seen once. Input material: PBMCs or T cells enriched from blood (not recorded which). The receptor source for this set is a man aged 40-50 years who had recovered from COVID-19.

This sequence joins TRBV29-1 and TRBJ1-1; D unclear. This CDR3 is 14 amino acids long. Trimming shortened V by 6 bases and J by 0 bases, and 14 bases separated the two germline ends. Germline V gives CDR1 SQVTM, CDR2 ANQGSEA. Written as DNA, the CDR3 is TGCAGCGTCCGTTGGGAGGTTATGAACACTGAAGCTTTCTTT. It codes for CSVRWEVMNTEAFF.

The CDR3 coding sequence is TGTGCCAGCAGTTACCGTGGGAGTTTGGCAGATACGCAGTATTTT. This gives the protein CASSYRGSLADTQYF. The J gene is TRBJ2-3, the V gene TRBV6-5; a possible D gene is TRBD2 (5 bases). V shed 2 bases and J shed 4 bases, with 13 bases lying between them. This CDR3 has 15 residues. Germline V gene data show CDR1 as MNHEY and CDR2 as SVGAGI.

The genes are TRBV2 and TRBJ1-1; tentatively, D is TRBD1 (5 bases). Germline V CDR1 and CDR2: SNHLY, FYNNEI. V gave up 4 bases and J gave up 1 base, with 7 bases separating them. The CDR3 loop spans 13 amino acids. CDR3 sequence (DNA): TGTGCCAGCAGTGTAAGGGGGAACACTGAAGCTTTCTTT. Translation: CASSVRGNTEAFF.

This chain connects TRBV28 to TRBJ2-5; 8 bases match TRBD1. The CDR3 is made up of 15 amino acids. Germline V gene sequence: CDR1 MDHEN, CDR2 SYDVKM. The V segment lost 5 bases and the J segment 5 bases; nucleotides outside the gene matches: 10. The CDR3 reads CASSPDRELSETQYF. CDR3 nucleotide sequence: TGTGCCAGCAGTCCGGACAGGGAGTTATCGGAGACCCAGTACTTC.

This clone was seen many times. CDR3 sequence: CASSPLGGDVTGELFF. CDR3 nucleotide sequence: TGTGCCAGCAGCCCCTTGGGGGGGGATGTCACCGGGGAGCTGTTTTTT. This chain joins TRBV6-4 and TRBJ2-2, with TRBD2 matching over 7 bases. The trim removed 6 bases at V and 4 bases at J, leaving 11 bases unmatched. Germline loops: CDR1 MRHNA, CDR2 SNTAGT. CDR3 length: 16 residues.

This clone came up once. V and J are TRBV5-5 and TRBJ1-2; D is unclear. CDR3 length: 16 amino acids. Germline CDR1 SGHKS, CDR2 YYEKEE (reference sequence). The germline V and J ends were trimmed by 0 bases and 2 bases, with 14 bases remaining between them. This CDR3 reads CASSLAPYRGNYGYTF. CDR3 DNA: TGTGCCAGCAGCTTGGCCCCGTACCGGGGAAACTATGGCTACACCTTC.

The gene calls are TRBV9 and TRBJ2-7; D might be TRBD1 (5 bases). Germline V gene data show CDR1 as SGDLS and CDR2 as YYNGEE. The CDR3 runs to 14 residues. Trimming shortened V by 4 bases and J by 2 bases, and 13 bases separated the two germline ends. The DNA for the CDR3 is TGTGCCAGCAGCTCAAACGGACAAACCTACGAGCAGTACTTC. Protein sequence: CASSSNGQTYEQYF.

The V call is TRBV5-1, the J call TRBJ1-1; 8 nucleotides align to TRBD1. CDR1 SGHRS and CDR2 YFSETQ come from the germline V gene. The CDR3 spans 16 residues. The ends lost 4 bases at V and 2 bases at J; junction bases unmatched: 10. The CDR3 region has the DNA TGCGCCAGCAGCATATATCCGGGACAGGTTAACACTGAAGCTTTCTTT. Translated, it gives CASSIYPGQVNTEAFF. The full variable domain, completed using reference TRBV5-1 and TRBJ1-1, is KAGVTQTPRYLIKTRGQQVTLSCSPISGHRSVSWYQQTPGQGLQFLFEYFSETQRNKGNFPGRFSGRQFSNSRSEMNVSTLELGDSALYLCASSIYPGQVNTEAFFGQGTRLTVV.

J is TRBJ1-1 and V is TRBV19; 7 nucleotides agree with TRBD1. The germline CDR1 and CDR2 sequences are LNHDA and SQIVND (reference sequence). Trimming took 4 bases from V and 1 from J; bases not matched to a gene: 6. The CDR3 spans 15 residues. CDR3 DNA: TGTGCCAGTAGTACCTTGAGGACAGGGAACACTGAAGCTTTCTTT. Its protein product is CASSTLRTGNTEAFF.

In this sample, this clone turned up a few times. The V call is TRBV2, the J call TRBJ1-4, with 9 bases aligning to TRBD1. Per the germline V gene, CDR1 is SNHLY and CDR2 is FYNNEI. V shed 6 bases and J 11 bases; nucleotides not matched to a gene: 7. The CDR3 totals 13 residues. DNA for the CDR3: TGTGCCAGCAGGAGGGACAGGGAGGAGAAACTGTTTTTT. This translates into CASRRDREEKLFF.

The chain uses TRBV28 and TRBJ1-6; D unresolved. The CDR3 has 13 residues. The germline V gene has CDR1 MDHEN and CDR2 SYDVKM. Trimming removed 8 bases at V and 11 bases at J, with 16 bases between. CDR3 protein: CASYSRASAPLHF. CDR3 nucleotide sequence: TGTGCCAGCTATTCGAGGGCGTCCGCACCCCTCCACTTT.

This chain connects TRBV7-3 to TRBJ2-3; D possibly corresponds to TRBD2 (6 bases). The germline gives CDR1 SGHTA, CDR2 FQGTGA. The length of the CDR3 is 15 residues. V lost 8 bases and J lost 0, with 15 bases in between. The DNA for the CDR3 is TGTGCCAGCGGCCAGTCCAGCGGGAGCACAGATACGCAGTATTTT. Translation gives CASGQSSGSTDTQYF.

This clone came up a few times. V is TRBV5-8 and J is TRBJ1-5; TRBD1 is a possible D gene (5 bases). The germline V gene has CDR1 SGHTS and CDR2 YDEGEE. V lost 4 bases and J lost 0, with 14 bases in between. CDR3 length: 16 residues. The CDR3 protein is CASSPRWGGSNQPQHF. Written as DNA, the CDR3 is TGTGCCAGCAGCCCGAGGTGGGGGGGTAGCAATCAGCCCCAGCATTTT.

The rearrangement links TRBV28 to TRBJ1-2, with 7 nucleotides matching TRBD1. V lost 5 bases to trimming and J lost 5 bases; unmatched junction nucleotides: 2. CDR3 length: 12 residues. Germline V lookup: CDR1 MDHEN, CDR2 SYDVKM. The CDR3: CASSPQGYGYTF. Here the CDR3 DNA reads TGTGCCAGCAGTCCACAGGGGTATGGCTACACCTTC.

This clone has just a few counts. This sequence joins TRBV7-2 and TRBJ2-7, with TRBD2 matching over 10 bases. The CDR3 runs 15 residues. V trimming: 5 bases; J trimming: 3 bases; junction bases outside the gene matches: 7. Germline V gene lookup returns CDR1 SGHTA and CDR2 FQGNSA. In DNA, the CDR3 is TGTGCCAGCAGCCCGGGCGGGACTAGCGTCTACGAGCAGTACTTC. Translating gives CASSPGGTSVYEQYF.

The rearrangement links TRBV7-3 to TRBJ2-3; 7 nucleotides align to TRBD2. Germline CDR1 reads SGHTA; CDR2 reads FQGTGA. The trim removed 2 bases at V and 4 bases at J, leaving 0 bases unmatched. The CDR3 is 13 residues long. The CDR3 reads CASSLAGADTQYF. CDR3 DNA sequence: TGTGCCAGCAGCTTAGCGGGAGCAGATACGCAGTATTTT.

This clone was seen a few times. This rearrangement joins TRBV6-2 or TRBV6-3 to TRBJ1-5, with a tentative D call TRBD1 (6 bases). The CDR3 is 14 amino acids. Trimming removed 4 bases at V and 7 bases at J, with 14 bases between. CDR1 is MNHEY and CDR2 is SVGEGT in the germline V gene. The CDR3 coding sequence is TGTGCCAGCAGTTCCGGACAGTTAACCCAGCCCCAGCATTTT. It encodes CASSSGQLTQPQHF.

The rearrangement links TRBV28 to TRBJ2-5; 7 nucleotides align to TRBD1. The germline V gene has CDR1 MDHEN and CDR2 SYDVKM. The CDR3 spans 12 residues. Losses at the gene ends were 6 bases for V and 10 bases for J; bases not matched to a gene: 8. In DNA form, the CDR3 reads TGTGCCAGCAGGCAATCACAGGGGAGCCAGTACTTC. As protein: CASRQSQGSQYF. Filled out from reference TRBV28 and TRBJ2-5, the complete variable domain reads DVKVTQSSRYLVKRTGEKVFLECVQDMDHENMFWYRQDPGLGLRLIYFSYDVKMKEKGDIPEGYSVSREKKERFSLILESASTNQTSMYLCASRQSQGSQYFGPGTRLLVL.

This rearrangement joins TRBV7-3 to TRBJ2-1; 11 bases line up with TRBD2. Looked up from germline, CDR1 is SGHTA and CDR2 is FQGTGA. The CDR3 covers 15 residues. Germline trimming cut 5 bases from V and 8 bases from J; bases unmatched to any gene: 8. CDR3 loop: CASSPRLAGHDEQFF. The CDR3 bases are TGTGCCAGCAGCCCCCGACTAGCGGGACATGATGAGCAGTTCTTC.

The rearrangement links TRBV10-1 to TRBJ1-6; 10 bases are shared with TRBD1. Germline V gene lookup returns CDR1 WNHNN and CDR2 SYGVQD (reference sequence). V lost 2 bases and J lost 8; bases outside the gene matches: 3. CDR3 length: 15 residues. The CDR3 region has the DNA TGCGCCAGCAGTGAGAGGACAGGGGGGGATTCACCCCTCCACTTT. It is translated as CASSERTGGDSPLHF.